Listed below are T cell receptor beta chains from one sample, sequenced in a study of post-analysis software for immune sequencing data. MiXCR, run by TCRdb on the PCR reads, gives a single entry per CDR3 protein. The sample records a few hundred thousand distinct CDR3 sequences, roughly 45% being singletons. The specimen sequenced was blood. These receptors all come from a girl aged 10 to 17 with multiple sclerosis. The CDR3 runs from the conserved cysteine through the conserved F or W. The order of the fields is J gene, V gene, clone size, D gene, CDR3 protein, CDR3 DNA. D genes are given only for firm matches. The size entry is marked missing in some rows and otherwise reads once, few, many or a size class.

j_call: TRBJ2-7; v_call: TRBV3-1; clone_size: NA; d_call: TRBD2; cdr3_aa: CASSLGTSGRFSYEQYF; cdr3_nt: TGTGCCAGCAGCCTCGGGACTAGCGGGAGATTCTCCTACGAGCAGTACTTC
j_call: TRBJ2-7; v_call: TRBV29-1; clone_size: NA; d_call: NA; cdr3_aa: CSVVTGPYEQYF; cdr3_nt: TGCAGCGTGGTAACAGGGCCCTACGAGCAGTACTTC
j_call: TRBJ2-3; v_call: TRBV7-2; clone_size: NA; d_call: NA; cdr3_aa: CASSFSGQGAADTQYF; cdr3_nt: NA
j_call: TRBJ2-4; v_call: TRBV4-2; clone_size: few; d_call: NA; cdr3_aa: CASSQTPQDIQYF; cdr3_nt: TGTGCCAGCAGCCAAACGCCTCAGGACATTCAGTACTTC
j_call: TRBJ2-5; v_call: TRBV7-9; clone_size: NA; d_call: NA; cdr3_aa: CASSFRMEPQETQYF; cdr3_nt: TGTGCCAGCAGTTTCAGGATGGAACCCCAAGAGACCCAGTACTTC
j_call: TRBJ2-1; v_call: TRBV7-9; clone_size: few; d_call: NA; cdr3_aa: CASSLAFGNEQFF; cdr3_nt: TGTGCCAGCAGCTTAGCGTTCGGGAATGAGCAGTTCTTC
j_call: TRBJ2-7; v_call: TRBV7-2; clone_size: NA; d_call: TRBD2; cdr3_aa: CASSTTSGEAYEQYF; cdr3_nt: TGTGCCAGCAGCACGACTAGCGGGGAAGCCTACGAGCAGTACTTC
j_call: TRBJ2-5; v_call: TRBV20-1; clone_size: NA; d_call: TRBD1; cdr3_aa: CSARPGDRGGWEQYF; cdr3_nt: TGCAGTGCTAGACCTGGGGACAGGGGAGGATGGGAGCAGTACTTC
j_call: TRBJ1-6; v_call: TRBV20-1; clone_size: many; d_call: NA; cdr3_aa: CSAKGRHYNSPLHF; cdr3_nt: TGCAGTGCTAAGGGCAGACACTATAATTCACCCCTCCACTTT
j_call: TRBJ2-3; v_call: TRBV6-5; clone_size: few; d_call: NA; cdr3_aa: CASSYERVTDTQYF; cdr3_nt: TGTGCCAGCAGTTACGAGAGGGTCACAGATACGCAGTATTTT
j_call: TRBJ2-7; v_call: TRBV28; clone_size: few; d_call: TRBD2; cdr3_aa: CASRIELAGEYEQYF; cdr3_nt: TGTGCCAGCAGGATCGAACTAGCGGGAGAATACGAGCAGTACTTC
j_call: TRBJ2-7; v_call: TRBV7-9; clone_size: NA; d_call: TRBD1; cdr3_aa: CASSGGQGVSYEQYF; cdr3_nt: TGTGCCAGCAGCGGGGGACAGGGGGTGTCCTACGAGCAGTACTTC
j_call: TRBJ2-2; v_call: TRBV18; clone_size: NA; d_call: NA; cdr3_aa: CASSPSGTQGAGELFF; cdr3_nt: TGTGCCAGCTCACCTTCCGGGACCCAGGGAGCCGGGGAGCTGTTTTTT
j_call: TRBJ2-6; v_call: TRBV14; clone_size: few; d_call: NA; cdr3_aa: CASSPLGGGLYSGANVLTF; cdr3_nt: TGTGCCAGCAGCCCCCTAGGAGGGGGCTTATACTCTGGGGCCAACGTCCTGACTTTC
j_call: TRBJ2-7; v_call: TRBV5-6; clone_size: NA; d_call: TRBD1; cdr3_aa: CASSSTGGVAYEQYF; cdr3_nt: TGTGCCAGCAGTTCCACAGGGGGCGTCGCCTACGAGCAGTACTTC
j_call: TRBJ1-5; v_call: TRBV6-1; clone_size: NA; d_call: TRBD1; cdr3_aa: CASNCPGQGNQPQHF; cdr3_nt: TGTGCCAGTAACTGTCCGGGACAGGGCAATCAGCCCCAGCATTTT
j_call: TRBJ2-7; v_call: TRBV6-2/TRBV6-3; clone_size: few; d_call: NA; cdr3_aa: CASSYNGRVYEQYF; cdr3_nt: TGTGCCAGCAGTTACAACGGCAGGGTCTACGAGCAGTACTTC
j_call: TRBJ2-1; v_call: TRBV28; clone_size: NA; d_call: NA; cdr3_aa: CASSSPDRYNEQFF; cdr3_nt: TGTGCCAGCAGTTCCCCCGACCGATACAATGAGCAGTTCTTC
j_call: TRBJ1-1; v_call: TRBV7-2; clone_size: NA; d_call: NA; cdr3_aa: CASSSLRDTEAFF; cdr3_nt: TGTGCCAGCAGCTCCCTCAGGGACACTGAAGCTTTCTTT
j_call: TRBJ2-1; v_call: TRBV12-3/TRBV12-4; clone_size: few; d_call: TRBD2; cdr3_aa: CASSLRSGRGTYNEQFF; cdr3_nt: TGTGCCAGCAGTTTGCGTAGCGGGAGGGGAACCTACAATGAGCAGTTCTTC
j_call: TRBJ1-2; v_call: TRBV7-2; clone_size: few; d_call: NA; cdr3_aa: CASSLRVGAQGYGYTF; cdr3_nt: TGTGCCAGCAGCTTAAGGGTAGGGGCCCAGGGATATGGCTACACCTTC
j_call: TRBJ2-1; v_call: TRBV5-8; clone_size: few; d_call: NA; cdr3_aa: CASSLGRRSSYNEQFF; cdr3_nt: TGTGCCAGCAGCTTGGGGCGGAGGAGCTCCTACAATGAGCAGTTCTTC
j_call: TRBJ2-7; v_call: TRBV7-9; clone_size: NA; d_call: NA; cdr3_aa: CASSLVGLNYEQYF; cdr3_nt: TGTGCCAGCAGCTTAGTGGGCCTCAACTACGAGCAGTACTTC
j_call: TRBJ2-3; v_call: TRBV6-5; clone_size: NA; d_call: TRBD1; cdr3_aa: CASRRQGRSSTDTQYF; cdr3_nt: TGTGCCAGCAGACGACAGGGGCGATCTAGCACAGATACGCAGTATTTT
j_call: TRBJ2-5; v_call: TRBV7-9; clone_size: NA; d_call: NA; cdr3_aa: CASSKIPPLHQWETQYF; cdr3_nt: TGTGCCAGCAGCAAGATCCCGCCCCTCCATCAGTGGGAGACCCAGTACTTC
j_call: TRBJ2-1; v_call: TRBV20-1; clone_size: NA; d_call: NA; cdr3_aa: CSAQPDRYNEQFF; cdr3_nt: TGCAGTGCTCAACCAGACAGATACAATGAGCAGTTCTTC
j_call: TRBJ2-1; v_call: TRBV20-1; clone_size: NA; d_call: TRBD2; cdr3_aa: CSARDQSRGSVNNEQFF; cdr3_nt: TGCAGTGCTAGAGATCAATCCCGCGGGAGTGTCAACAATGAGCAGTTCTTC
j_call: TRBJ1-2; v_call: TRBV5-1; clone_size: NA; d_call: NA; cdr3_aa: CASSPGARSYGYTF; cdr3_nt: TGCGCCAGCAGTCCAGGAGCCCGTTCCTATGGCTACACCTTC
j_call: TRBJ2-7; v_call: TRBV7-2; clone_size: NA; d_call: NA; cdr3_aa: CASSLASPYEQYF; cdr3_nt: TGTGCCAGCAGCTTAGCCAGTCCCTACGAGCAGTACTTC
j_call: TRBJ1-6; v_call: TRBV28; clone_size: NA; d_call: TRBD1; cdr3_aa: CASRRTGGTPLHF; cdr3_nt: TGTGCCAGCAGACGGACAGGAGGTACACCCCTCCACTTT
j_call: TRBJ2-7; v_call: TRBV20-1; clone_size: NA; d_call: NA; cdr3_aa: CSAIIRATYEQYF; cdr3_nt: TGCAGTGCTATAATCAGGGCTACCTACGAGCAGTACTTC
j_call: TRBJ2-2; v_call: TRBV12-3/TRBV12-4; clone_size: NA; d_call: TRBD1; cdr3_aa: CASSNTGQRTPGELFF; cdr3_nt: TGTGCCAGCAGCAATACGGGACAGCGAACGCCCGGGGAGCTGTTTTTT
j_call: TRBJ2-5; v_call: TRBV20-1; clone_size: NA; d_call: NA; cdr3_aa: CSARPGGKAQETQYF; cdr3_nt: TGCAGTGCTAGGCCAGGGGGGAAGGCCCAAGAGACCCAGTACTTC
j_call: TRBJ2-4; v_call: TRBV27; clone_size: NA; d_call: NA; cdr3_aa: CASKGPIQGQVKNIQYF; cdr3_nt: TGTGCCAGCAAGGGACCAATCCAGGGTCAAGTCAAAAACATTCAGTACTTC
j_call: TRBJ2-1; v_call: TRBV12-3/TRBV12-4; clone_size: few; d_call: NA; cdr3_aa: CASRSVYNEQFF; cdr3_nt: TGTGCCAGCAGATCAGTCTACAATGAGCAGTTCTTC
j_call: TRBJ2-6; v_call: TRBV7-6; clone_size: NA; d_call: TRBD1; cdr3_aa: CASSRPGQGSLSGANVLTF; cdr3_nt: TGTGCCAGCAGCAGACCGGGACAGGGGTCTCTCTCTGGGGCCAACGTCCTGACTTTC
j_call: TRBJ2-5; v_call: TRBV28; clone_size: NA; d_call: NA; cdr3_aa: CASSLLDSTSETQYF; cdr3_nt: TGTGCCAGCAGTTTACTCGACAGCACATCTGAGACCCAGTACTTC
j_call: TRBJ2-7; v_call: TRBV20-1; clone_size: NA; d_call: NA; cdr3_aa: CSARNLLLVYKRYEQYF; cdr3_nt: TGCAGTGCTCGGAACCTATTACTAGTCTATAAACGCTACGAGCAGTACTTC
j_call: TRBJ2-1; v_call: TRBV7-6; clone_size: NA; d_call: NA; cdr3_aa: CASSLLVTGEQFF; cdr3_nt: TGTGCCAGCAGCTTACTCGTTACTGGTGAGCAGTTCTTC
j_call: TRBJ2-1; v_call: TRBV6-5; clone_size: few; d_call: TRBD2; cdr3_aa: CASSRRIAGIYNEQFF; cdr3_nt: TGTGCCAGCAGTCGACGCATAGCGGGAATCTACAATGAGCAGTTCTTC